Presented here are 5 T cell receptor beta chains from one specimen sequenced in a study of radiation and T cells in renal cell carcinoma. Documented time point: blood 2 weeks post-SBRT. Treatment reported: 15 Gy SBRT to primary tumor, nephrectomy 4 weeks later. This table comes from immunoSEQ multiplex PCR, and its TCRdb copy is limited to in-frame clones, with some not included. This table holds 150,000 to 180,000 clones, roughly 86% found once. This material consisted of blood, taken from a patient whose treatment included radiotherapy and nephrectomy. These receptors all stem from a woman in her 50s with renal cell carcinoma.

The V and J genes are TRBV11-2 and TRBJ2-5; the D is unclear. Germline V CDR1 and CDR2: SGHAT, FQNNGV. Trimming removed 1 base from V and 3 bases from J, with 24 bases in between. The CDR3 runs 19 residues. The CDR3 nucleotides are TGTGCCAGCAGCTTAGTGAACGCTACTCGCACCATTGCTAAAGAGACCCAGTACTTC. Protein: CASSLVNATRTIAKETQYF.

V is TRBV7-8 and J is TRBJ2-7, with D perhaps being TRBD1 or TRBD2 (5 bases each). In germline, CDR1 is SGHVS, CDR2 FQNEAQ. Between the trimmed V and J ends, which lost 1 base and 2 bases, there was a span of 9 bases. The CDR3 runs to 14 residues. CDR3 sequence: CASSLDRGTYEQYF. In DNA form, the CDR3 reads TGTGCCAGCAGCTTAGATCGGGGCACCTACGAGCAGTACTTC.

The J gene is TRBJ2-3, the V gene TRBV11-2, with 12 bases identical to TRBD2. CDR1 is SGHAT, CDR2 FQNNGV, per germline. The CDR3 covers 16 residues. The trim removed 5 bases at V and 3 bases at J, leaving 6 bases unmatched. CDR3 DNA sequence: TGTGCCAGCAGCCCCCGACTAGCGGGGGCGACAGATACGCAGTATTTT. Translated, it gives CASSPRLAGATDTQYF.

The chain couples TRBV4-2 to TRBJ2-1, with TRBD2 as a possible D gene (6 bases). Germline-derived CDR1 and CDR2 are LGHNA and YNFKEQ. Trimming cost V 0 bases and J 0 bases, with 12 bases left between them. The CDR3 has 17 residues. The CDR3 DNA follows: TGTGCCAGCAGCCAAGAGCCTCGGGGGTACTCCTACAATGAGCAGTTCTTC. It specifies CASSQEPRGYSYNEQFF.

Notes on this clone: Other DNA sequences within the sample encode an identical CDR3. The chain links TRBV30 to TRBJ2-5, with D uncertain. The CDR3 covers 13 residues. Trimming took 0 bases from V and 1 from J, leaving 6 bases between them. Looked up from germline, CDR1 is GTSNPN and CDR2 is SVGIG (reference sequence). The DNA of the CDR3 is TGTGCCTGGAGTGTATCCCTCCAAGAGACCCAGTACTTC. Translation: CAWSVSLQETQYF.